This T cell receptor beta chain was captured in a study of T cell responses to AZD1222 COVID-19 vaccine. Measured with immunoSEQ multiplex PCR; TCRdb has only the in-frame clones, and not every one. The sample holds some 150,000 clones; more than 90% are singletons and the top ten take approximately 1.4%. This CDR3 contains 20 residues. The germline V gene has CDR1 MNHNS and CDR2 SASEGT. J was trimmed by 4 bases and V by 1 base; bases with no gene match: 15. Sequences were derived from peripheral blood, sampled 28 days after the second AZD1222 dose. The sequence was collected from an adult who received the AZD1222 COVID-19 vaccine. This chain joins TRBV6-1 and TRBJ2-5; 13 bases fit TRBD2. The CDR3 loop is CASSEGFETSGGAGGETQYF. In DNA form, the CDR3 reads TGTGCCAGCAGTGAAGGATTCGAAACTAGCGGGGGGGCTGGGGGAGAGACCCAGTACTTC.